The rows below give T cell receptor beta chains drawn from one sample of a study of shared clonotypes between healthy human individuals. Only in-frame clones appear in the TCRdb table, and some are missing; sequencing was by immunoSEQ multiplex PCR. The sample holds fewer than 2.5 million clones, over 85% seen once. Material for sequencing was naive CD4+ T cells from PBMCs. All receptors derive from a man aged 18 to 29 in good health. Some clones in this sample may be carry-over from other donors' samples. The CDR3 runs from the conserved cysteine through the conserved F or W. The D gene is left open where the match is weak. Clone size is shown for a subset of rows, as once, few, many or a class of expanded clone.

CDR3nt	CDR3aa	abundance	len	j_gene	d_gene	v_gene
TGTGCCAGCAGCCTCGTCGGGTCAACTAATGAAAAACTGTTTTTT	CASSLVGSTNEKLFF	-	15	TRBJ1-4	-	TRBV7-2
TGTGCCAGCAGCCAAGCGGGGAAGTCGTCCGGGGAGCTGTTTTTT	CASSQAGKSSGELFF	-	15	TRBJ2-2	-	TRBV4-2
TGTGCCAGCAGCTTGTTGCGAGAGAGCTCCTACAATGAGCAGTTCTTC	CASSLLRESSYNEQFF	-	16	TRBJ2-1	-	TRBV5-4
TGTGCCAGCAGCTTTGGACAGGGCACAGATACGCAGTATTTT	CASSFGQGTDTQYF	once	14	TRBJ2-3	TRBD1	TRBV7-8
TGTGCCAGCAGTCCCCGGACAGGAGGGAATGAAAAACTGTTTTTT	CASSPRTGGNEKLFF	-	15	TRBJ1-4	TRBD1	TRBV28
TGTGCCAGCAGCTCAGGGGCTTACACTAACACAGATACGCAGTATTTT	CASSSGAYTNTDTQYF	-	16	TRBJ2-3	-	TRBV7-8
TGTGCCAGCTCACCTCGATCAGGGACAGGGACCAACTACTTTACGAGCGAAAAACTGTTTTTT	CASSPRSGTGTNYFTSEKLFF	-	21	TRBJ1-4	TRBD1	TRBV18
TGTGCCAGCAATGTAGGCGGGAGGAACTCCTACAATGAGCAGTTCTTC	CASNVGGRNSYNEQFF	-	16	TRBJ2-1	TRBD2	TRBV9
TGTGCCAGCAGTGAAGAGGGACTCCGATCCTACAATGAGCAGTTCTTC	CASSEEGLRSYNEQFF	-	16	TRBJ2-1	-	TRBV6-1
TGTGCCAGCAGCAGCTGGGACAGCCACTCTGGAAACACCATATATTTT	CASSSWDSHSGNTIYF	few	16	TRBJ1-3	TRBD1	TRBV7-6
TGTGCCTGGAGCGAGACAGGGGTGGGCGGCTACACCTTC	CAWSETGVGGYTF	-	13	TRBJ1-2	TRBD1	TRBV30
TGCAGCGTTGAAGTAGGGAACACAGATACGCAGTATTTT	CSVEVGNTDTQYF	-	13	TRBJ2-3	-	TRBV29-1
TGTGCCATCAGGGGAACAGGTACCTACGAGCAGTACTTC	CAIRGTGTYEQYF	-	13	TRBJ2-7	-	TRBV10-3
TGTGCCAGCAGTGCAGGACAGGGTGGAGTGAACACTGAAGCTTTCTTT	CASSAGQGGVNTEAFF	-	16	TRBJ1-1	TRBD1	TRBV28
TGCGCCAGCAGCCAAGGGTATAGAAGACCAGAGACCCAGTACTTC	CASSQGYRRPETQYF	-	15	TRBJ2-5	-	TRBV4-1
TGTGCCACCAGTTATCCCCGAGGGAGGGACGGTGAGCAGTTCTTC	CATSYPRGRDGEQFF	-	15	TRBJ2-1	TRBD2	TRBV15
TGTGCCAGCAGTGGCCCAACCTTCCAAGAGACCCAGTACTTC	CASSGPTFQETQYF	-	14	TRBJ2-5	-	TRBV2
TGTGCCACCAGCAGATCCCGACAGAGCGAGCAGTACTTC	CATSRSRQSEQYF	once	13	TRBJ2-7	-	TRBV15
TGTGCCAGCAGACCGCGCGGGTCGGGGGCTAACTATGGCTACACCTTC	CASRPRGSGANYGYTF	-	16	TRBJ1-2	-	TRBV7-2
TGTGCCAGCAGCCAAGAAAGGCGGGGATTCGGGGGTAGGACTGAAGCTTTCTTT	CASSQERRGFGGRTEAFF	once	18	TRBJ1-1	-	TRBV14
TGTGCCAGTAGTGCCCGCGGGACAGGGGGCTCCTACGAGCAGTACTTC	CASSARGTGGSYEQYF	-	16	TRBJ2-7	TRBD1	TRBV19
TGCGCCAGCAGCCTCAGGGCTGGGGTTTTGGATGGCTACACCTTC	CASSLRAGVLDGYTF	-	15	TRBJ1-2	-	TRBV5-1
TGTGCCAGCAGTCAGGGACTAGCGAGCACAGATACGCAGTATTTT	CASSQGLASTDTQYF	-	15	TRBJ2-3	TRBD2	TRBV2
TGCAGTGCTAGCCCCGGCTACGAGCAGTACTTC	CSASPGYEQYF	-	11	TRBJ2-7	-	TRBV20-1
TGTGCCAGCAGCTCGGACTTCAGCTCCTACAATGAGCAGTTCTTC	CASSSDFSSYNEQFF	-	15	TRBJ2-1	-	TRBV7-2
TGTGCCAGCAGCTTAGTTGGAACGGGGGAGCTGTTTTTT	CASSLVGTGELFF	-	13	TRBJ2-2	-	TRBV11-3
TGTGCCAGCAGCTCCAATGGGGGCGAGCAGTACTTC	CASSSNGGEQYF	-	12	TRBJ2-7	-	TRBV7-6
TGCGCCAGCAGCCTGGACCCTAATGAAAAACTGTTTTTT	CASSLDPNEKLFF	-	13	TRBJ1-4	-	TRBV5-1
TGTGCCAGCAGCCCCCCAGGATTAGCTAGCGGGATCACCCAGTACTTC	CASSPPGLASGITQYF	-	16	TRBJ2-5	TRBD2	TRBV9
TGTGCCAGCAGTCTTAGCGGGAACGCTCAAGAGACCCAGTACTTC	CASSLSGNAQETQYF	-	15	TRBJ2-5	TRBD2	TRBV5-5